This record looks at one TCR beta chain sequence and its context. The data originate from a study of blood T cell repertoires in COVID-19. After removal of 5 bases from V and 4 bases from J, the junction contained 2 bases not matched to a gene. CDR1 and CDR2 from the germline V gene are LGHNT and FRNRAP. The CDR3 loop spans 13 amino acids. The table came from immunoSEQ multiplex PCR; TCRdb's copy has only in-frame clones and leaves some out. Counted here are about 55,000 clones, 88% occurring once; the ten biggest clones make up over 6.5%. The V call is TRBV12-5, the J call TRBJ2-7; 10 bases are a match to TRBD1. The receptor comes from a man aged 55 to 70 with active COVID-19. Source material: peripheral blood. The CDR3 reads CASGPGQGYEQYF. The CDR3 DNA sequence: TGTGCTAGTGGTCCGGGACAGGGGTACGAGCAGTACTTC.